The sample holds one count of the clone carrying this T cell receptor beta chain. Assay: immunoSEQ multiplex PCR; the TCRdb copy retains only in-frame clones and omits some. The repertoire holds some 120,000 clones, around 83% seen once, with about 11% in the top ten. The data are from a study of blood T cell repertoires in COVID-19. V lost 5 bases to trimming and J lost 4 bases, with 19 bases between them. The CDR3 consists of 15 residues. The germline V gene has CDR1 SGHTS and CDR2 YDEGEE. The sequence was obtained from a man aged 55-75 years with acute or convalescent COVID-19. The sequenced sample was peripheral blood. V gene TRBV5-8 combines with J gene TRBJ2-7; tentatively, D is TRBD1 (6 bases). The DNA of the CDR3 is TGTGCCAGCAGGAAGAACAGGGTCCCCCGATACGAGCAGTACTTC. It codes for CASRKNRVPRYEQYF.